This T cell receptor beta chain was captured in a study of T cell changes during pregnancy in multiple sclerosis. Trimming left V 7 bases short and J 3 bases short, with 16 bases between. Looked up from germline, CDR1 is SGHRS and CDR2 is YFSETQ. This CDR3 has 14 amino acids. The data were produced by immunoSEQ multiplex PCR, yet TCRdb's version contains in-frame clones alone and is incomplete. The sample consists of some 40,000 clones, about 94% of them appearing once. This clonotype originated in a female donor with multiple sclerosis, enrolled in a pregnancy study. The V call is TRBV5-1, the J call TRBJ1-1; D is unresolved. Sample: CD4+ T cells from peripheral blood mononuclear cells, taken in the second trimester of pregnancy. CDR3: CASGLRPSDTEAFF. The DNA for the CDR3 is TGCGCCAGCGGCCTGCGGCCCAGTGACACTGAAGCTTTCTTT.